What follows describes a single TCR beta chain. What it binds is unknown. The V and J ends lost 3 bases and 0 bases respectively, with 5 bases between them. CDR1 is SGHTA, CDR2 FQGTGA, per germline. This CDR3 has 13 residues. PCR was performed using 60 Vbeta and 13 Jbeta primers. Libraries were prepared by immunoSEQ multiplex PCR; TCRdb keeps only in-frame clonotypes and omits some of them. The table includes 210,000 or so clones, over 75% detected once. The sample originates from a study of cytomegalovirus exposure and HLA in healthy donors. Study results and caveats: Researchers reported that a few CMV-associated chains were confirmed in vitro as CMV antigen-specific.

V is TRBV7-3 and J is TRBJ1-1; D is undetermined. The material sequenced was PBMCs. The TCR comes from a boy aged 5-17 years in good health and CMV-seronegative. As DNA, the CDR3 is TGTGCCAGCAGCTTCGAGCTGAACACTGAAGCTTTCTTT. It codes for CASSFELNTEAFF.